This TCR beta chain was identified during a study of blood T cell repertoires in COVID-19. Study-level background: Spain, Italy and the United States supplied samples that represented acute and convalescent COVID-19. From T cells, B-cell-depleted T cells, or PBMCs came the material, which was cDNA or gDNA.

This CDR3 contains 14 residues. With 5 bases removed from V and 5 bases from J, the gap between germline ends came to 14 bases. Looked up from germline, CDR1 is SGHRS and CDR2 is YFSETQ. Sequencing was performed with immunoSEQ multiplex PCR; in TCRdb, only in-frame clones are kept and a portion is missing. Here the sample spans nearly 95,000 clones, roughly 84% being singletons. This TCR was sampled from a woman older than 75 with acute or convalescent COVID-19. Sequencing input: peripheral blood. The rearrangement joins TRBV5-1 to TRBJ2-1, with D maybe TRBD2 (6 bases). CDR3 loop: CASRTGVINNEQFF. CDR3 nucleotides: TGCGCCAGCAGAACGGGGGTAATAAACAATGAGCAGTTCTTC.